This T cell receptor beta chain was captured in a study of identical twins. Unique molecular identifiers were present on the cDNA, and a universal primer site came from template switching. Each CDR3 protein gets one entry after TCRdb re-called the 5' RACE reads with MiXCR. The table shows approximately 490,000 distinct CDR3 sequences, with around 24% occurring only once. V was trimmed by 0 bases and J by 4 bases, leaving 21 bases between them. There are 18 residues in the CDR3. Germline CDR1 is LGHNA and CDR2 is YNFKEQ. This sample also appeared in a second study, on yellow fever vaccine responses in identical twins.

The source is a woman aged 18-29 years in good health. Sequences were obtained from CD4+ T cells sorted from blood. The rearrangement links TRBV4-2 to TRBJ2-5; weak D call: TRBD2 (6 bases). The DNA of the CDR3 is TGTGCCAGCAGCCAAGATGGGGGTCGTGGCGGGAACCGAGAGACCCAGTACTTC. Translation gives CASSQDGGRGGNRETQYF.